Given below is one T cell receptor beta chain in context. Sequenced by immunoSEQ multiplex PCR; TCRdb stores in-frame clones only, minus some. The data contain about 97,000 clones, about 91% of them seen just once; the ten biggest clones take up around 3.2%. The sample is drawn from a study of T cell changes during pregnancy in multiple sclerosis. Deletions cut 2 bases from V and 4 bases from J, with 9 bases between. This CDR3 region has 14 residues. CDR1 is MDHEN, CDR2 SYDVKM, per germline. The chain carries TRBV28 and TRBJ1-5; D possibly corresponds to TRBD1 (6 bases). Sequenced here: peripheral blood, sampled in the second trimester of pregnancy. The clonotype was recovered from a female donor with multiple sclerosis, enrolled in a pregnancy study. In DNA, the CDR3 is TGTGCCAGCAGTTTAATGGGGACAAATCAGCCCCAGCATTTT. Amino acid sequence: CASSLMGTNQPQHF.